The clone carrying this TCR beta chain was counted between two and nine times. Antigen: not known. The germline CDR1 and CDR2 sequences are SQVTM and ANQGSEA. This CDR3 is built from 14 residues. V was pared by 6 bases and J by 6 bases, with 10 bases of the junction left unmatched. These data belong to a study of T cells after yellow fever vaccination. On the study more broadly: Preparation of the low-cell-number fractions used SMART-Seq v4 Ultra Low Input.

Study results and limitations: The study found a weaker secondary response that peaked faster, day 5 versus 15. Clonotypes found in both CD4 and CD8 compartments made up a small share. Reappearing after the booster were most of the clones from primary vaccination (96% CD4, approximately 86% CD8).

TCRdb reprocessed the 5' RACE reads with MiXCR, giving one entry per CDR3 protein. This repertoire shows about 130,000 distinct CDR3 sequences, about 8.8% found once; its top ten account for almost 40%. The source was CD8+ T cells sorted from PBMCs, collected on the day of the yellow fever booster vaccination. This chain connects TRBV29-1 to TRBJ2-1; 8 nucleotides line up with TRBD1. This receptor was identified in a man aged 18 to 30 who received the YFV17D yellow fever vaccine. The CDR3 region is CSVPVTGDINEQFF. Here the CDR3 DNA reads TGCAGCGTCCCCGTGACAGGGGATATCAATGAGCAGTTCTTC.